One and the same sample provided the 27 T cell receptor beta chains below, sequenced in a study of blood T cell repertoires in COVID-19. Assay: immunoSEQ multiplex PCR; the TCRdb copy retains only in-frame clones and omits some. Of around 74,000 clones listed, roughly 90% are singletons. Sequences were obtained from peripheral blood. The receptors shown here come from a woman older than 75 with active or convalescent COVID-19.

The chain employs TRBV6-6 and TRBJ1-3; D unresolved. Trimming stripped 4 bases from V and 0 bases from J, with 7 bases between. Germline values: CDR1 MNHNY, CDR2 SVGAGI (reference sequence). CDR3 size: 14 residues. The chain's CDR3 is CASSWYGSGNTIYF. CDR3 nucleotides: TGTGCCAGCAGTTGGTACGGCTCTGGAAACACCATATATTTT.

The chain joins TRBV19 to TRBJ2-3, with 11 bases matching TRBD2. The ends lost 7 bases at V and 5 bases at J; junction bases unmatched: 8. Germline-derived CDR1 and CDR2 are LNHDA and SQIVND (reference sequence). This CDR3 has 15 amino acids. CDR3 nucleotide sequence: TGTGCCAGTACCTACTCGACTAGCGGGGTAGATACGCAGTATTTT. Amino acids: CASTYSTSGVDTQYF.

This chain joins TRBV7-8 and TRBJ1-2, with TRBD1 identical over 7 bases. V dropped 1 base and J dropped 0; count of bases not matched to a gene: 5. Germline CDR1 and CDR2: SGHVS and FQNEAQ. This CDR3 comprises 16 residues. CDR3 protein: CASSLVDRRANYGYTF. CDR3 sequence (DNA): TGTGCCAGCAGCTTAGTGGACAGGCGAGCTAACTATGGCTACACCTTC.

This clone was seen only once. CDR3 in DNA: TGTGCCTGGAGTGTAGGGTTACAGGGACGAGGGGGCTACACCTTC. Encoded protein: CAWSVGLQGRGGYTF. V usage is TRBV30 and J usage is TRBJ1-2; D possibly corresponds to TRBD1 (6 bases). This CDR3 spans 15 amino acids. With 0 bases removed from V and 8 bases from J, the gap between germline ends came to 19 bases. CDR1 GTSNPN and CDR2 SVGIG come from the germline V gene (reference sequence).

V gene TRBV24-1 combines with J gene TRBJ1-2; unclear D gene. Germline lookup yields CDR1 KGHDR and CDR2 SFDVKD. The ends were cut back, 4 bases at V and 7 bases at J, with 15 bases in the middle. This CDR3 comprises 14 residues. CDR3 sequence reads: CATSDPDSVGGYTF. The CDR3 DNA follows: TGTGCCACCAGTGACCCGGACTCCGTGGGTGGCTACACCTTC.

This sequence joins TRBV28 and TRBJ2-1, with D perhaps matching TRBD1 (5 bases). CDR3 size: 13 residues. In germline, CDR1 is MDHEN, CDR2 SYDVKM. Trimming left V 6 bases short and J 8 bases short, with 14 bases between. The CDR3 loop reads CASSVWQGDEQFF. The CDR3 DNA reads as TGTGCCAGCAGCGTATGGCAGGGCGATGAGCAGTTCTTC.

In its sample, this clone was seen a few times. The gene calls are TRBV29-1 and TRBJ1-2, with D unresolved. V was clipped by 2 bases and J by 5 bases, with 6 bases between them. In germline, CDR1 is SQVTM, CDR2 ANQGSEA. This CDR3 spans 11 amino acids. CDR3 sequence (DNA): TGCAGCGTTGAAAAGGAGTATGGCTACACCTTC. Encoded protein: CSVEKEYGYTF.

The chain combines TRBV28 with TRBJ1-4; tentatively, D is TRBD1 (5 bases). CDR1 is MDHEN, CDR2 SYDVKM, per germline. Trimming removed 6 bases from V and 14 bases from J, with 25 bases in between. The CDR3 is 15 amino acids. The CDR3 sequence: CASRSPRDSISLLFF. Written as DNA, the CDR3 is TGTGCCAGCAGGTCTCCCCGAGACAGTATCTCACTTCTGTTTTTT.

J is TRBJ2-7 and V is TRBV6-2 or TRBV6-3, with a tentative D call TRBD1 (6 bases). The CDR3 has 16 amino acids. V shed 2 bases and J shed 3 bases, with 17 bases lying between them. The germline gives CDR1 MNHEY, CDR2 SVGEGT. The CDR3 sequence: CASSYESGRGVYEQYF. As DNA, the CDR3 is TGTGCCAGCAGTTACGAGTCGGGCAGGGGTGTCTACGAGCAGTACTTC.

V is TRBV5-6 and J is TRBJ2-7, with 7 bases aligning to TRBD1. Per germline, CDR1 SGHDT and CDR2 YYEEEE. Trimming removed 0 bases from V and 2 bases from J; junction bases left unmatched: 8. The CDR3 length is 16 residues. The CDR3 reads CASSLEEGALPYEQYF. The CDR3 nucleotides are TGTGCCAGCAGCTTGGAAGAGGGGGCGCTTCCCTACGAGCAGTACTTC.

The V gene is TRBV11-2, the J gene TRBJ2-1; 10 positions match TRBD2. Looked up from germline, CDR1 is SGHAT and CDR2 is FQNNGV. J was trimmed by 0 bases and V by 0 bases; bases with no gene match: 11. This CDR3 is built from 20 residues. The CDR3 loop is CASSLDGRLAGVSSYNEQFF. The DNA for the CDR3 is TGTGCCAGCAGCTTAGATGGTCGGCTAGCGGGGGTCAGCTCCTACAATGAGCAGTTCTTC.

The chain uses TRBV19 and TRBJ1-2; 12 positions match TRBD1. V was pared by 1 base and J by 7 bases, with 7 bases of the junction left unmatched. CDR1 LNHDA and CDR2 SQIVND come from the germline V gene (reference sequence). This CDR3 spans 16 amino acids. In DNA, the CDR3 is TGTGCCAGTAGTATAGCTGCGGGACAGGGGGCGCTTGGCTACACCTTC. Translation: CASSIAAGQGALGYTF.

CDR3 sequence: CASSQVFSHGYTF. DNA for the CDR3: TGTGCCAGCAGCCAAGTTTTTAGTCATGGCTACACCTTC. The chain employs TRBV3-1 (or the pseudogene TRBV3-2) and TRBJ1-2; D ambiguous. The germline V and J ends were trimmed by 1 base and 6 bases, with 9 bases remaining between them. Germline-derived CDR1 and CDR2 are LGHDT and YNNKEL (reference sequence). This CDR3 contains 13 residues.

The chain uses TRBV6-2 or TRBV6-3 and TRBJ2-2; TRBD2 aligns across 10 bases. Trimming removed 5 bases from V and 1 base from J; junction bases left unmatched: 1. Germline-derived CDR1 and CDR2 are MNHEY and SVGEGT. The CDR3 contains 15 residues. CDR3 bases: TGTGCCAGCAGTATAGCGGGGGGGAACACCGGGGAGCTGTTTTTT. This encodes CASSIAGGNTGELFF.

The CDR3, as DNA: TGTGCCATCAATACAGGTTTTGGAAACACCATATATTTT. It specifies CAINTGFGNTIYF. V gene TRBV10-3 combines with J gene TRBJ1-3, with a weak D call TRBD1 (5 bases). Looked up from germline, CDR1 is ENHRY and CDR2 is SYGVKD. The CDR3 consists of 13 residues. V was cut by 7 bases and J by 3 bases, with 10 bases left in between.

CDR3 region: CSASRGNEQFF. The DNA for the CDR3 is TGCAGTGCTTCTAGAGGGAATGAGCAGTTCTTC. The rearrangement joins TRBV20-1 to TRBJ2-1, with D possibly being TRBD2 (5 bases). The CDR3 length is 11 residues. Germline V gene data show CDR1 as DFQATT and CDR2 as SNEGSKA (reference sequence). V was clipped by 5 bases and J by 7 bases, with 9 bases between them.

This chain uses TRBV14 with TRBJ1-2; the D is unclear. Germline lookup yields CDR1 SGHDN and CDR2 FVKESK. The CDR3 loop spans 12 amino acids. V was pared by 4 bases and J by 7 bases, with 10 bases between. CDR3 nucleotides: TGTGCCAGCAGCCTCGGTAGTAGTGGCTACACCTTC. Translating gives CASSLGSSGYTF.

V gene TRBV4-2 combines with J gene TRBJ1-2, with 8 bases aligning to TRBD1. The V segment lost 0 bases and the J segment 4 bases; nucleotides outside the gene matches: 4. Germline V gene sequence: CDR1 LGHNA, CDR2 YNFKEQ. There are 15 residues in the CDR3. The CDR3 bases are TGTGCCAGCAGCCAAGATAGGGACAGGACCTATGGCTACACCTTC. The encoded protein is CASSQDRDRTYGYTF.

The J gene is TRBJ1-1, the V gene TRBV5-5, with 9 bases that match TRBD1. Germline trimming cut 4 bases from V and 8 bases from J; bases unmatched to any gene: 15. Germline CDR1 and CDR2: SGHKS and YYEKEE (reference sequence). CDR3 length equals 16 residues. In nucleotides, the CDR3 is TGTGCCAGCAGCCCCGATAGCGGGACAGGGTATATGGAAGCTTTCTTT. This gives the protein CASSPDSGTGYMEAFF.

This sequence joins TRBV28 and TRBJ2-3; TRBD2 agrees at 8 bases. Germline-derived CDR1 and CDR2 are MDHEN and SYDVKM. The CDR3 runs 14 residues. The V and J ends lost 6 bases and 1 base, in that order; junction bases with no gene match: 3. This CDR3 is CASRAGGRTDTQYF. The CDR3 DNA sequence: TGTGCCAGCAGGGCGGGGGGCCGCACAGATACGCAGTATTTT. Full variable domain (rest looked up from reference TRBV28 and TRBJ2-3): DVKVTQSSRYLVKRTGEKVFLECVQDMDHENMFWYRQDPGLGLRLIYFSYDVKMKEKGDIPEGYSVSREKKERFSLILESASTNQTSMYLCASRAGGRTDTQYFGPGTRLTVL.

This chain links TRBV6-5 with TRBJ2-3; D might be TRBD2 (7 bases). In germline, CDR1 is MNHEY, CDR2 SVGAGI. There are 15 residues in the CDR3. Trimming left V 3 bases short and J 2 bases short, with 12 bases between. This CDR3 is CASSYAGATTDTQYF. The CDR3 DNA follows: TGTGCCAGCAGTTATGCGGGGGCCACCACAGATACGCAGTATTTT.

The chain carries TRBV7-2 and TRBJ2-1, with D possibly being TRBD2 (6 bases). This CDR3 has 15 residues. With 6 bases removed from V and 0 bases from J, the gap between germline ends came to 12 bases. The germline V gene encodes CDR1 SGHTA and CDR2 FQGNSA. The DNA for the CDR3 is TGTGCCAGCAGGCGGGACTCTAGCTCCTACAATGAGCAGTTCTTC. As protein: CASRRDSSSYNEQFF.

The V and J genes are TRBV18 and TRBJ1-2; TRBD1 aligns across 10 bases. Germline V gives CDR1 KGHSH, CDR2 LQKENI. This CDR3 spans 15 amino acids. Trimming at V came to 3 bases and at J to 2 bases, leaving 3 bases not matched to a gene. The chain's CDR3 is CASSPTTGGNYGYTF. CDR3 nucleotide sequence: TGTGCCAGCTCACCCACGACAGGGGGCAACTATGGCTACACCTTC.

This chain uses TRBV7-9 with TRBJ2-7, with no clear D. The CDR3 sequence is 14 residues long. CDR1 is SEHNR and CDR2 is FQNEAQ in the germline V gene (reference sequence). V lost 4 bases to trimming and J lost 3 bases, with 13 bases between them. The DNA for the CDR3 is TGTGCCAGCAGCTCCCCGCGTCAAATCTACGAGCAGTACTTC. Amino acids: CASSSPRQIYEQYF.

The rearrangement uses TRBV28 and TRBJ1-5; 12 nucleotides align to TRBD1. Germline V gene sequence: CDR1 MDHEN, CDR2 SYDVKM. The CDR3 is 15 residues long. V lost 6 bases, J lost 1 base, and 1 base stayed unmatched. The CDR3 coding sequence is TGTGCCAGCAGGGGACAGGGGGCCAGCAATCAGCCCCAGCATTTT. Translated, it gives CASRGQGASNQPQHF.

The chain is built from TRBV5-1 and TRBJ2-6; 8 nucleotides line up with TRBD1. The germline V gene encodes CDR1 SGHRS and CDR2 YFSETQ. This CDR3 region has 18 residues. The V segment lost 5 bases and the J segment 0 bases; nucleotides outside the gene matches: 10. The CDR3 region is CASRDIGQGRSGANVLTF. The DNA for the CDR3 is TGCGCCAGCAGGGATATAGGACAGGGACGCTCTGGGGCCAACGTCCTGACTTTC.

This rearrangement joins TRBV19 to TRBJ1-2, with D maybe TRBD1 (6 bases). The CDR3 is 13 amino acids. Germline CDR1 is LNHDA and CDR2 is SQIVND (reference sequence). The V gene lost 3 bases and the J gene lost 8 bases, with 13 bases spanning the gap. The CDR3 loop reads CASSIAGAQGYTF. CDR3 DNA sequence: TGTGCCAGTAGTATTGCGGGGGCGCAAGGCTACACCTTC.